The clone carrying this TCR beta chain was observed a handful of times. This entry comes from a study of T cells in Graves' hyperthyroidism and ophthalmopathy. The hyperthyroidism was newly diagnosed and had lasted under 2 months; the patients were aged 18 to 65. RNA transcripts gave rise to amplified TCR beta CDR3 regions. First-round RT-PCR targeting the TCR CDR3 was performed with the HTBI primer set. In TCRdb, the multiplex PCR reads were re-called with MiXCR into one record per CDR3 protein. Among about 200,000 distinct CDR3 sequences, around 17% were seen once, and the ten largest hold just under 45%. The germline CDR1 and CDR2 sequences are SGDLS and YYNGEE. The CDR3 runs to 13 residues. Trimming pared 0 bases from V and 5 bases from J, leaving 8 bases between.

The sequence derives from a man aged 40-55 years with Graves' hyperthyroidism. The sample consisted of blood. V and J are TRBV9 and TRBJ2-5, with no clear D. The CDR3 DNA reads as TGTGCCAGCAGCGTAGCTCCGTTCGAGACCCAGTACTTC. Its protein product is CASSVAPFETQYF. The variable domain in full, completed from reference TRBV9 and TRBJ2-5, reads DSGVTQTPKHLITATGQRVTLRCSPRSGDLSVYWYQQSLDQGLQFLIQYYNGEERAKGNILERFSAQQFPDLHSELNLSSLELGDSALYFCASSVAPFETQYFGPGTRLLVL.